In its sample, the clone carrying this TCR beta chain was seen many times. The germline V gene encodes CDR1 SGHVS and CDR2 FQNEAQ. The CDR3 has 15 residues. V was clipped by 5 bases and J by 5 bases, with 18 bases between them. This sample was taken from a study of T-cell reconstitution after alpha-beta-depleted transplantation in children. Library preparation (for TCRbeta) was performed with unique molecular identifiers. TCRdb analysed the PCR reads with MiXCR anew, one entry per CDR3 protein. The sample holds around 70,000 distinct CDR3 sequences, under 13% seen once. Specimen: PBMCs, collected before TCRalphabeta/CD19-depleted stem cell transplant. This chain joins TRBV7-8 and TRBJ2-5, with a weak D call TRBD2 (7 bases). This TCR was recovered from a boy younger than 18 with acute myeloid leukemia, due to receive a stem cell transplant. This CDR3 reads CASSALGGPGETQYF. DNA of the CDR3: TGTGCCAGCAGCGCGCTCGGGGGGCCAGGGGAGACCCAGTACTTC.